This TCR beta chain was captured by sequencing in a study of cytotoxic CD8 clonotypes in ibrutinib-treated CLL. Study-level information: After a median of about 70 months, around 15 patients stayed remitted and approximately twelve progressed; responses had been partial in some 25 and complete in 2. Response samples were taken after a median of 12 months on treatment, range 6 to 36. Findings and limits, study-wide: T-cell clonality at baseline went above that of age-matched healthy donors and rose and fell with circulating CD8+ T-cell counts. Sustained-remission and progressing patients diverged in sampling times.

Points on this clone: What it binds is not known.

Repertoires were generated with immunoSEQ multiplex PCR, while TCRdb's copy carries only in-frame clones and drops some. The table lists 70,000 to 80,000 clones, approximately 80% of them singletons. From germline, CDR1 is MGHRA and CDR2 YSYEKL. The CDR3 is made up of 13 amino acids. The V gene lost 0 bases and the J gene lost 5 bases, with 7 bases spanning the gap. V is TRBV4-1 and J is TRBJ2-5; D gene ambiguous. The specimen was PBMCs, collected at disease progression, from a patient treated with ibrutinib. This clonotype originated in a human donor with chronic lymphocytic leukemia. CDR3 loop: CASSQEYGETQYF. The CDR3 bases are TGCGCCAGCAGCCAAGAGTACGGGGAGACCCAGTACTTC.